The T cell receptor (beta chain) under discussion was sequenced for a study of blood T cell repertoires in COVID-19. TCRdb's copy holds only in-frame clones and misses some; the assay was immunoSEQ multiplex PCR. Of a few hundred thousand clones in the sample, 80% to 90% were seen once. Cohort 3 recovered donors had two negative PCRs, clearance, or symptom resolution. The length of the CDR3 is 14 residues. In germline, CDR1 is ENHRY, CDR2 SYGVKD. Trimming stripped 8 bases from V and 8 bases from J, with 18 bases between. This chain joins TRBV10-3 and TRBJ1-4, with D possibly being TRBD1 (6 bases). Sequenced input: PBMCs or T cells enriched from blood (not recorded which). The receptor was derived from a woman aged 18-29 years who had recovered from COVID-19. The CDR3 DNA reads TGTGCCATCGATCCACAGGGAGCACGAGAAAAACTGTTTTTT. Protein sequence: CAIDPQGAREKLFF.